Described below is a single T cell receptor beta chain sequence and its context. The antigen is unknown. Primed by a sample-barcoded 5' primer and a J-beta primer mix, a second PCR proceeded for about 7 to 11 cycles. TCRdb ran MiXCR on the 5' RACE reads and lists one entry per CDR3 protein. The profile covers hundreds of thousands of distinct CDR3 sequences, with around three fifths appearing a single time and 25% to 30% taken by the ten largest. This specimen belongs to a study of blood T cells in healthy people across ages. CDR3 length equals 14 residues. V was trimmed by 3 bases and J by 7 bases, leaving 13 bases between them. Germline V gives CDR1 SGHTA, CDR2 FQGNSA. Per sample, no less than 5 micrograms of total RNA were extracted. Study-level points and caveats: Per million T cells, TCR beta diversity dropped about linearly as age rose.

Material: blood. The sequence came from a man between 35 and 55 years old in good health. This chain connects TRBV7-2 to TRBJ2-1, with D uncertain. The CDR3: CASSFFRIANEQFF. Written as DNA, the CDR3 is TGTGCCAGCAGCTTTTTTAGGATAGCTAATGAGCAGTTCTTC.